Sequencing of this T cell receptor beta chain was carried out in a study of blood T cell repertoires in COVID-19. Study at large: Samples of COVID-19 (acute and convalescent) were obtained from the United States, Italy and Spain. The analysed material was cDNA or gDNA that came from T cells, B-cell-depleted T cells, or PBMCs.

Enrolled during active infection, Seattle patients were then followed longitudinally. Germline V gene sequence: CDR1 SEHNR, CDR2 FQNEAQ (reference sequence). The CDR3 is made up of 13 amino acids. Trimming removed 5 bases at V and 5 bases at J, with 12 bases between. In the original analysis: Reference gene primer amplification gave nucleated cell count estimates. This table comes from immunoSEQ multiplex PCR, and its TCRdb copy is limited to in-frame clones, with some not included. The V and J calls and clone size are taken from that table; D and trimming were inferred from the DNA. The sample includes around 290,000 clones, 80% to 95% of them seen just once.

This clonotype was sampled from a woman aged 25-40 years with COVID-19, enrolled during active disease. Sequencing input: peripheral blood. The chain joins TRBV7-9 to TRBJ2-5; no definite D call. The CDR3: CASSATEWETQYF. In DNA, the CDR3 is TGTGCCAGCAGCGCTACGGAGTGGGAGACCCAGTACTTC.